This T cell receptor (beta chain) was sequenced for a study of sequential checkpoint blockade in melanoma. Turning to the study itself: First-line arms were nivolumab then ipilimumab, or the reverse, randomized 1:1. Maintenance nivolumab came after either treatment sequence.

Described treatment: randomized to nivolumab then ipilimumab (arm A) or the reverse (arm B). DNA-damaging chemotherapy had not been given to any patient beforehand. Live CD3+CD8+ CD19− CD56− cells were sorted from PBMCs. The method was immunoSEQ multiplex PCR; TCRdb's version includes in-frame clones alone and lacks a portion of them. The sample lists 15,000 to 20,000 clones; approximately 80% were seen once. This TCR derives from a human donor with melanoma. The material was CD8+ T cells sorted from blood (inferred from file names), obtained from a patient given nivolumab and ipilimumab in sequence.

CDR3: CASPGLGSYEQYF. As DNA, the CDR3 is TGTGCCAGTCCGGGACTCGGCTCCTACGAGCAGTACTTC. This chain uses TRBV2 with TRBJ2-7; D may be TRBD2 (6 bases). The V and J ends lost 9 bases and 0 bases respectively, with 12 bases between them. Germline CDR1 and CDR2: SNHLY and FYNNEI. The CDR3 is made up of 13 amino acids.